The following is a TCR beta chain sequence with its context. This clonotype was detected ten times or more. There is no known antigen for this receptor. No much larger clone is present one base from it, and per-base qualities are unavailable. Sequencing used an Illumina HiSeq 1500. TCRdb ran its own pipeline on the public reads, namely fastp trimming at Q25 and MiXCR clone calling, and kept in-frame beta chains. Rows matching on CDR3 protein sequence are summarized as one entry with the most common DNA and genes. The sample profile shows around 320,000 distinct CDR3 sequences; more than 8% of them were found once. The ten largest clones capture approximately 4.7% of the sample. These data are taken from a study of T cell repertoires in cytomegalovirus infection (dated by TCRdb to the late 2010s). In the study overall: The HLA type of each donor mattered for the analysis, because public TCR beta signatures pointed to carriage of CMV infection along with the matching HLA type. General conclusions and limits of the study: In both this cohort and an independent 352-donor cohort, the cumulative frequency of public TCR beta family members distinguished carriers of CMV infection plus the relevant HLA type. The ex vivo response was dominated by HLA-C-restricted CMV-specific TCR beta clonotypes, which also provided the single most frequent clonotype in two of eight donors.

There are 16 amino acids in the CDR3, from cysteine to phenylalanine inclusive. Only the CDR3 DNA stays, 48 bases, in frame from base 1. Unmatched junction bases come to 5, with V trimmed by 4 bases and J by 2 bases. From the germline V gene, CDR1 is SGHTA and CDR2 is FQGNSA. The sample was PBMCs. This sequence originates from a human donor in good health (CMV status not recorded). Some clones in this sample may be carry-over from other donors' samples. The chain links TRBV7-2 with TRBJ2-6, with 7 bases matching TRBD1. For the CDR3, the sequence is CASSSRQGAGANVLTF. The bases read TGTGCCAGCAGCTCCCGACAGGGAGCTGGGGCCAACGTCCTGACTTTC.